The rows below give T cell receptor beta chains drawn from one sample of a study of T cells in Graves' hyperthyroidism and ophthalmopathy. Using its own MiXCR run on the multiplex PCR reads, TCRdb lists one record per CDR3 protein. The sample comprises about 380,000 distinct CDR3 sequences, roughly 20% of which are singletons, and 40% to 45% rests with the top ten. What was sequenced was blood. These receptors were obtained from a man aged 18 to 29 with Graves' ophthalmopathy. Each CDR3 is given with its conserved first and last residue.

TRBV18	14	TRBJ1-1	CASSGGQLNTEAFF
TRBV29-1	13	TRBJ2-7	CSVEQDRDYEQYF
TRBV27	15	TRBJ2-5	CASSSPDQGRETQYF
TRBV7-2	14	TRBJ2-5	CASSFWQMKETQYF
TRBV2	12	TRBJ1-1	CASTTGATEAFF
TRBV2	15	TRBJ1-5	CASSLGWTGDQPQHF
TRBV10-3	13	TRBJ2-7	CAISARQIYEQYF
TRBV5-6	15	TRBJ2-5	CASSTSGGALETQYF
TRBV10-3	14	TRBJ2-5	CAISRGGAQETQHF
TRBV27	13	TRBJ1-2	CASRLGQNYGYTF
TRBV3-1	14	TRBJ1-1	CASSHRQDNTEAFF
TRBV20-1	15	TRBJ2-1	CSATSGGHSYNEQFF
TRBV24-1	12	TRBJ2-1	CATSAGYGEQFF
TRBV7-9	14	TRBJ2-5	CASSLRWGEETQYF
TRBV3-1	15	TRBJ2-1	CASSADTAPYNEQFF
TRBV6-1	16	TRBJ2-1	CASSIASGGYLNEQFF
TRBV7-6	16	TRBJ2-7	CASSLGGRTGTGEQYF
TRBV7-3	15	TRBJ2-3	CASSSFGGRADTQYF
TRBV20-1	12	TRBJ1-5	CSAAGAGQPQHF
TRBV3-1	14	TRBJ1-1	CASSQDMAYGEAFF
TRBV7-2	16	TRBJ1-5	CASSLEGGYNNQPQHF
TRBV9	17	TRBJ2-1	CASSEHPGGQGFREQFF
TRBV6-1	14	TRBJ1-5	CATHDGWGNQPQHF
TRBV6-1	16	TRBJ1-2	CASSETGKFPNYGYTF
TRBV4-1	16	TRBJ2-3	CASSQEGRGGLDTQYF
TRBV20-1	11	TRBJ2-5	CSARGGRDPVF
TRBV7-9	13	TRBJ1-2	CASSLGAGYGYTF
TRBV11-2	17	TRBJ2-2	CASSLHIRTSGTGELFF
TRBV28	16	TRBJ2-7	CASRPWASGWKDEQYF
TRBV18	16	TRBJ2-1	CASSAGTSGGSNEQFF
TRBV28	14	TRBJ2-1	CASSFSDTYNEQFF
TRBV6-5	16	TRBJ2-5	CASSLTSGGGGETQYF
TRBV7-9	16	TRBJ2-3	CASSPRGGIETDTQYF
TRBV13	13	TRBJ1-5	CASSFTRDQPQHF
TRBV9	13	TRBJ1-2	CASNIQGGTGYTF
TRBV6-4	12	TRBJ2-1	CASSDHTNEQFF
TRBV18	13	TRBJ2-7	CASSGGGYYEQYF
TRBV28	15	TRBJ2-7	CASAPLGQETYEQYF
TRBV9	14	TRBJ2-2	CASSVAGDTGELFF
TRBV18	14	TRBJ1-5	CASSPGRTGEPQHF
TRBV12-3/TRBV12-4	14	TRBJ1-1	CASSLGGRLTEAFF
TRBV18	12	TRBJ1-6	CASSPANSPLHF
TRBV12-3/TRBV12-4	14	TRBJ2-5	CASSQLLPQETQYF
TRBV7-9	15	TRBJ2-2	CASRTRGDYTGELFF
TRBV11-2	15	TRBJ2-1	CASSARPGSDNEQFF
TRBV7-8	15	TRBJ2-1	CASSPAGGPHNEQFF
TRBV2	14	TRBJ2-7	CASRWQGTSYEQYF
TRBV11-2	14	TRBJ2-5	CASSSPPRQETQYF
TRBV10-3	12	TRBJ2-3	CANGQGTDTQYF
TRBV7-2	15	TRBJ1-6	CASSLAGQGASPLHF
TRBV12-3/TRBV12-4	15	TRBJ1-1	CASSPSRFRNTEAFF
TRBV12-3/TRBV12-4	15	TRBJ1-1	CASSARDREMNEAFF
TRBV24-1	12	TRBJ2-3	CATTSGADTQYF